What follows are 15 T cell receptor beta chains derived from one specimen sequenced in a study of cytomegalovirus exposure and HLA in healthy donors. Some clones are missing from TCRdb's copy, which holds only in-frame ones; the method was immunoSEQ multiplex PCR. Here the sample spans about 150,000 clones, approximately 94% being singletons. Sequences were obtained from PBMCs. The receptors stem from a man aged 18-30 years in good health and CMV-seropositive.

The V call is TRBV7-8, the J call TRBJ2-3; no clear D gene. Deletions cut 2 bases from V and 2 bases from J, with 14 bases between. CDR3 length equals 16 residues. CDR1 SGHVS and CDR2 FQNEAQ come from the germline V gene. CDR3 region: CASSLQALQATDTQYF. DNA of the CDR3: TGTGCCAGCAGCTTACAGGCCCTTCAGGCCACAGATACGCAGTATTTT. Using reference TRBV7-8 and TRBJ2-3 for the parts outside the CDR3, the full variable domain is GAGVSQSPRYKVAKRGQDVALRCDPISGHVSLFWYQQALGQGPEFLTYFQNEAQLDKSGLPSDRFFAERPEGSVSTLKIQRTQQEDSAVYLCASSLQALQATDTQYFGPGTRLTVL.

This sequence joins TRBV5-8 and TRBJ2-3, with a weak D call TRBD2 (5 bases). Germline V lookup: CDR1 SGHTS, CDR2 YDEGEE. V was pared by 2 bases and J by 1 base, with 8 bases between. The CDR3 runs 14 residues. In DNA form, the CDR3 reads TGTGCCAGCAGCTTCGGACTCGGCACAGATACGCAGTATTTT. Protein product: CASSFGLGTDTQYF.

The rearrangement uses TRBV11-2 and TRBJ2-7, with TRBD1 matching 7 bases. The germline V gene has CDR1 SGHAT and CDR2 FQNNGV. J gave up 2 bases and V 5 bases, and 3 bases lay outside the gene matches. This CDR3 is 13 amino acids long. CDR3 region: CASSLRGTYEQYF. CDR3 DNA: TGTGCCAGCAGCCTCAGGGGGACCTACGAGCAGTACTTC.

In regard to this clone: Other DNA sequences of this sample code for an identical CDR3. V usage is TRBV5-1 and J usage is TRBJ2-1; 13 bases align to TRBD2. CDR3 length: 16 residues. Germline V gives CDR1 SGHRS, CDR2 YFSETQ. After removal of 4 bases from V and 3 bases from J, the junction contained 4 bases not matched to a gene. The CDR3 protein is CASSPRTSGSYNEQFF. The CDR3 bases are TGCGCCAGCAGCCCGAGGACTAGCGGGAGCTACAATGAGCAGTTCTTC.

The rearrangement uses TRBV6-5 and TRBJ2-3; 9 bases are a match to TRBD2. This CDR3 spans 15 amino acids. Losses at the gene ends were 6 bases for V and 2 bases for J; bases not matched to a gene: 6. Germline values: CDR1 MNHEY, CDR2 SVGAGI. The CDR3: CASRVAGVNTDTQYF. CDR3 DNA: TGTGCCAGCAGAGTAGCGGGGGTCAACACAGATACGCAGTATTTT.

The genes are TRBV9 and TRBJ2-1; D is ambiguous. This CDR3 contains 14 residues. Germline assignment: CDR1 SGDLS and CDR2 YYNGEE. Trimming removed 0 bases at V and 9 bases at J, with 13 bases between. The CDR3 is CASSVGALLGEQFF. The CDR3 nucleotides are TGTGCCAGCAGCGTAGGGGCCCTATTGGGTGAGCAGTTCTTC.

The chain couples TRBV9 to TRBJ2-3; D might be TRBD1 (5 bases). The length of the CDR3 is 15 residues. Germline CDR1 reads SGDLS; CDR2 reads YYNGEE. Trimming left V 0 bases short and J 0 bases short, with 8 bases between. The CDR3 nucleotides read TGTGCCAGCAGCGTAGGACAGACTAGCACAGATACGCAGTATTTT. Its protein product is CASSVGQTSTDTQYF.

This clone was detected once. The chain is built from TRBV28 and TRBJ1-1; no clear D gene. Germline-derived CDR1 and CDR2 are MDHEN and SYDVKM. There are 15 residues in the CDR3. V dropped 1 base and J dropped 4 bases, with 13 bases sitting between them. CDR3 coding DNA: TGTGCCAGCAGTTTATTACCCGGGATCGGCACTGAAGCTTTCTTT. Translated: CASSLLPGIGTEAFF.

The chain joins TRBV19 to TRBJ2-1; 10 bases align to TRBD2. Germline-derived CDR1 and CDR2 are LNHDA and SQIVND (reference sequence). This CDR3 spans 16 amino acids. V shed 1 base, J shed 9 bases, and the junction held 9 bases outside the gene matches. The CDR3 loop reads CASSIAASGSGSEQFF. CDR3 nucleotide sequence: TGTGCCAGTAGTATAGCCGCTAGCGGGAGTGGAAGTGAGCAGTTCTTC.

In nucleotides, the CDR3 is TGTGCCAGCAGCCAAGGAACCGGGACTAGCGGAAGCAATGAGCAGTTCTTC. Its translation is CASSQGTGTSGSNEQFF. V gene TRBV4-2 combines with J gene TRBJ2-1; 11 nucleotides match TRBD2. The V and J ends lost 1 base and 6 bases, in that order; junction bases with no gene match: 8. Germline CDR1 is LGHNA and CDR2 is YNFKEQ. This CDR3 is 17 amino acids long.

The rearrangement links TRBV2 to TRBJ2-7; 11 bases are shared with TRBD1. Unmatched junction bases numbered 6, after V lost 5 bases and J lost 6 bases. The germline gives CDR1 SNHLY, CDR2 FYNNEI. This CDR3 region has 14 residues. CDR3 coding DNA: TGTGCCAGCAGTTCGGACAGGGGGCGAAGCGAGCAGTACTTC. Residues: CASSSDRGRSEQYF.

J is TRBJ2-5 and V is TRBV7-9; D uncertain. Trimming pared 6 bases from V and 5 bases from J, leaving 7 bases between. CDR3 size: 11 residues. Germline lookup yields CDR1 SEHNR and CDR2 FQNEAQ (reference sequence). The DNA of the CDR3 is TGTGCCAGCAGTTATAGCGAGACCCAGTACTTC. As protein: CASSYSETQYF.

The chain employs TRBV5-6 and TRBJ2-4; D gene ambiguous. The CDR3 loop spans 15 amino acids. CDR1 is SGHDT and CDR2 is YYEEEE in the germline V gene. V was trimmed by 2 bases and J by 0 bases, leaving 9 bases between them. CDR3 DNA sequence: TGTGCCAGCAGCTTATTTACTTCAGCCAAAAACATTCAGTACTTC. Translating it yields CASSLFTSAKNIQYF.

The chain has TRBV9 and TRBJ2-3; D perhaps matches TRBD1 (5 bases). The CDR3 runs to 18 residues. V was trimmed by 3 bases and J by 2 bases, leaving 22 bases between them. Germline-derived CDR1 and CDR2 are SGDLS and YYNGEE. The CDR3 here is CASSDSDSRVFLTDTQYF. DNA for the CDR3: TGTGCCAGCAGCGACAGTGACAGTAGGGTTTTTCTCACAGATACGCAGTATTTT.

This sequence joins TRBV7-3 and TRBJ2-3; 9 nucleotides align to TRBD2. Looked up from germline, CDR1 is SGHTA and CDR2 is FQGTGA. CDR3 size: 17 residues. Unmatched junction bases numbered 12, after V lost 5 bases and J lost 3 bases. The CDR3 is CASSRGVSGRTTDTQYF. The CDR3 DNA reads as TGTGCCAGCAGCCGCGGGGTGAGCGGGAGGACGACAGATACGCAGTATTTT.